The clone carrying this T cell receptor beta chain occurred many times. Study processing details: For nucleated cells, counts were estimated from reference gene primer amplification. Only in-frame clones appear in the TCRdb table, and some are missing; sequencing was by immunoSEQ multiplex PCR. V, J and clone size were drawn from that table, and D and trimming were deduced from the DNA. This table holds 110,000 to 150,000 clones, 80% found once. The sample is drawn from a study of blood T cell repertoires in COVID-19. Overall study context: Samples taken during acute and convalescent COVID-19 were collected in the United States, Italy and Spain. T cells, B-cell-depleted T cells, or PBMCs supplied cDNA or gDNA.

Trimming removed 7 bases at V and 8 bases at J, with 15 bases between. The length of the CDR3 is 13 residues. J is TRBJ1-3 and V is TRBV12-3 or TRBV12-4, with a weak D call TRBD1 (6 bases). The material sequenced was peripheral blood. This TCR derives from a woman between 45 and 60 years old with acute or convalescent COVID-19. The CDR3 region has the DNA TGTGCCAGCAAGACCCAGGGGAGCGACACCATATATTTT. Its translation: CASKTQGSDTIYF.